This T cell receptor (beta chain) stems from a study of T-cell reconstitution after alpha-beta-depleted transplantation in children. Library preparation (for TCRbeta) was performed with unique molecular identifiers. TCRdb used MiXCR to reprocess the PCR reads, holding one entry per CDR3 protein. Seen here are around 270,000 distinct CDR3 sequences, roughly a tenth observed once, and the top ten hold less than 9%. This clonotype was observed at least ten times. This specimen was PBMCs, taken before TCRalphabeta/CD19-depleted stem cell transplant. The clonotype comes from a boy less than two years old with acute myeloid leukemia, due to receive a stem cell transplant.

Here the CDR3 DNA reads TGTGCCAGCAGCTTATTCCCCACTGGTAACTATGGCTACACCTTC. This translates into CASSLFPTGNYGYTF. The V and J genes are TRBV7-9 and TRBJ1-2; D gene uncertain. The CDR3 runs to 15 residues. Deletions cut 2 bases from V and 1 base from J, with 11 bases between. The germline V gene has CDR1 SEHNR and CDR2 FQNEAQ (reference sequence).